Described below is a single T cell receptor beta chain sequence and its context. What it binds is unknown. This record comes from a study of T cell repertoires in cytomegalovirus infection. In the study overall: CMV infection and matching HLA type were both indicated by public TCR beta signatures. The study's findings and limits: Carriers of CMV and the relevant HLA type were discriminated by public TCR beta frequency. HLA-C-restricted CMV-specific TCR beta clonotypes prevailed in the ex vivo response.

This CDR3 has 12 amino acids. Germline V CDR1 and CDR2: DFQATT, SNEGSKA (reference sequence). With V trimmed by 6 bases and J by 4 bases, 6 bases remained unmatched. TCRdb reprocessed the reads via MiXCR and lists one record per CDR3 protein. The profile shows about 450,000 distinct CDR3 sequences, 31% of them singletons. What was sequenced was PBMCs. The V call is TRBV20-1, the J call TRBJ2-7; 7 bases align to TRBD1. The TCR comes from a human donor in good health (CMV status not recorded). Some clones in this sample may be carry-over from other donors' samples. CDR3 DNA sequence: TGCAGTGCCCTCAGGGGGAATTACGAGCAGTACTTC. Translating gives CSALRGNYEQYF.